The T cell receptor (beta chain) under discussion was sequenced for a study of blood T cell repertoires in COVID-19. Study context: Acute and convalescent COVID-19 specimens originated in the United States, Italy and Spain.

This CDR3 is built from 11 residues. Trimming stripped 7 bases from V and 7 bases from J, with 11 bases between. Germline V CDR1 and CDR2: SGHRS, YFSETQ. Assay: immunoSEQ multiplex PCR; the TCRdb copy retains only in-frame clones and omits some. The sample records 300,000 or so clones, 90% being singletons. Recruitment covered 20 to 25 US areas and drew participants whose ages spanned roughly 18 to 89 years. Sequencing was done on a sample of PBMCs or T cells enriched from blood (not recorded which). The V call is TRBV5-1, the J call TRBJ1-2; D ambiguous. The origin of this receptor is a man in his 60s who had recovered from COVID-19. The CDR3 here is CASGTRGGYTF. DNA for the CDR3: TGCGCCAGCGGAACACGGGGTGGCTACACCTTC.